The subject of this entry is one T cell receptor beta chain. The target antigen is unknown. The data are from a study of cytomegalovirus exposure and HLA in healthy donors. PCR was performed using 60 Vbeta and 13 Jbeta primers. The repertoire was sequenced with immunoSEQ multiplex PCR; TCRdb's copy has only in-frame clones and lacks some. This table holds some 95,000 clones, approximately 71% found once. Study-level results: Generally TCR sequences proved uncommon, though certain public TCRs appeared in numerous donors. Presence/absence comparisons presumed near-even sequencing depth among donors.

Germline V gene lookup returns CDR1 MNHNS and CDR2 SASEGT. The CDR3 has 15 residues. The J segment lost 3 bases and the V segment lost 3 bases, leaving 5 bases of the junction unmatched. Sequencing was done on a sample of PBMCs. The clonotype comes from a woman aged 18-29 years in good health and CMV-seropositive. The chain uses TRBV6-1 and TRBJ1-1, with 9 positions matching TRBD1. The CDR3 protein is CASSDKQGAYTEAFF. For the CDR3, the DNA is TGTGCCAGCAGTGACAAACAGGGGGCGTACACTGAAGCTTTCTTT.